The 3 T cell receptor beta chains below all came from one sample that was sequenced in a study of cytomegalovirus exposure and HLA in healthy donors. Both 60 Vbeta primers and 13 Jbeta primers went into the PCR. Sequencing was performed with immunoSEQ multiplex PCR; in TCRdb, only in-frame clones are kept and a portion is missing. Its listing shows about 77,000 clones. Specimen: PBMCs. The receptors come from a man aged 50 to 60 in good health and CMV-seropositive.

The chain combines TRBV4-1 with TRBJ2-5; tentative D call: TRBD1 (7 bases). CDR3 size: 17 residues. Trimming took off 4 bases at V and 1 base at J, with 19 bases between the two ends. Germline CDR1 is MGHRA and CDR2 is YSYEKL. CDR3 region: CASSRGVRGQVQETQYF. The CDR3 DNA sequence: TGCGCCAGCAGCCGGGGGGTAAGGGGGCAGGTCCAAGAGACCCAGTACTTC.

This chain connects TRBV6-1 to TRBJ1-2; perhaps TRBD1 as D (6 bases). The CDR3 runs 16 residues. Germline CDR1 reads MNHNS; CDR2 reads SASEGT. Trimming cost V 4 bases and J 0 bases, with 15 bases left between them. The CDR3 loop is CASSAAGTPTNYGYTF. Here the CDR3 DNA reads TGTGCCAGCAGTGCCGCCGGGACACCAACTAACTATGGCTACACCTTC.

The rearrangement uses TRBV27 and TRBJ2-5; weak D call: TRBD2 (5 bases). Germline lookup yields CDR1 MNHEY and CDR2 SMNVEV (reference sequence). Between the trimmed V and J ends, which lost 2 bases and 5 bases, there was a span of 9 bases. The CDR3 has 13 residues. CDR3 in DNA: TGTGCCAGCAGTTTAAGGCGAGGGGAGACCCAGTACTTC. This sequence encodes CASSLRRGETQYF.